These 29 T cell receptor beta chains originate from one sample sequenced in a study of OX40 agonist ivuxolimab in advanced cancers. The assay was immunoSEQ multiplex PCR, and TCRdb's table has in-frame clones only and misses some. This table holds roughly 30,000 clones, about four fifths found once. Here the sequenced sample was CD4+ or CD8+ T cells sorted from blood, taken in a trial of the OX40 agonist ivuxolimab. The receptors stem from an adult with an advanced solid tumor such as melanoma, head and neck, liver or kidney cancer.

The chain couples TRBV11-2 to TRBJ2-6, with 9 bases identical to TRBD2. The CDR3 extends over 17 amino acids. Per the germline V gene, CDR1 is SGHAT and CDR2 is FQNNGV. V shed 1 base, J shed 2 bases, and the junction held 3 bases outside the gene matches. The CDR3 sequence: CASSLGASGTGANVLTF. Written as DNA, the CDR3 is TGTGCCAGCAGCTTAGGAGCTAGCGGGACTGGGGCCAACGTCCTGACTTTC.

CDR3 region: CASSQVAAGNTIYF. The CDR3 region has the DNA TGTGCCAGCAGCCAAGTCGCCGCTGGAAACACCATATATTTT. The chain links TRBV5-4 to TRBJ1-3; D remains ambiguous. Germline loops: CDR1 SGHNT, CDR2 YYREEE (reference sequence). The CDR3 is 14 amino acids. V lost 4 bases and J lost 2, with 10 bases in between. The full variable domain, with the rest looked up from reference TRBV5-4 and TRBJ1-3, is ETGVTQSPTHLIKTRGQQVTLRCSSQSGHNTVSWYQQALGQGPQFIFQYYREEENGRGNFPPRFSGLQFPNYSSELNVNALELDDSALYLCASSQVAAGNTIYFGEGSWLTVV.

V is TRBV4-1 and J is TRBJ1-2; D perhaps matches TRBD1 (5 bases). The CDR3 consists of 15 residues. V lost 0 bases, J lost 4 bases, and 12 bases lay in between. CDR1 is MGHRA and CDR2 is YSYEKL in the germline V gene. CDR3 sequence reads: CASSQDSGVGYGYTF. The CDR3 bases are TGCGCCAGCAGCCAAGATTCGGGGGTGGGCTATGGCTACACCTTC.

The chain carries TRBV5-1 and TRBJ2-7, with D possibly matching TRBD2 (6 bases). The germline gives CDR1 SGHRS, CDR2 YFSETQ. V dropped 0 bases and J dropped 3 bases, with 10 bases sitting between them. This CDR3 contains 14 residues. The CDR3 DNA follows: TGCGCCAGCAGCTTGGCACCCGGGGGCTACGAGCAGTACTTC. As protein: CASSLAPGGYEQYF.

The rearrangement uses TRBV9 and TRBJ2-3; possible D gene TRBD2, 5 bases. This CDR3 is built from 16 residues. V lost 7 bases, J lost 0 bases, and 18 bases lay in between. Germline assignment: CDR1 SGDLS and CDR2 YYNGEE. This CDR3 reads CASSRAGSSSTDTQYF. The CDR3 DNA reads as TGTGCCAGCTCCCGGGCTGGGAGTAGTAGCACAGATACGCAGTATTTT.

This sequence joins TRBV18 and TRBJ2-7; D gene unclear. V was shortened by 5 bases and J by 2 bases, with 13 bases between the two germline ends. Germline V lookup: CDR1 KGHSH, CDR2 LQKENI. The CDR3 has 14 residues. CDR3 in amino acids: CASSNRSSAYEQYF. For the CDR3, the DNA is TGTGCCAGCTCAAATCGATCTTCGGCCTACGAGCAGTACTTC.

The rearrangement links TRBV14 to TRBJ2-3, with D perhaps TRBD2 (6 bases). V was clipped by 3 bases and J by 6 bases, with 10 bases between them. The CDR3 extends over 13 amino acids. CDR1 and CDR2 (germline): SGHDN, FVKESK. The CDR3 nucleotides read TGTGCCAGCAGCCAGGAGGGGATGGATACGCAGTATTTT. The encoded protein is CASSQEGMDTQYF.

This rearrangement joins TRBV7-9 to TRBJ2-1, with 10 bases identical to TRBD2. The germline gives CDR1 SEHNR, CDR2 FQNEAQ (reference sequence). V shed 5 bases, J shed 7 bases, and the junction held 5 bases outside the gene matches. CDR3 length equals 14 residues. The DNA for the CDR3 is TGTGCCAGCAGCCCGGGACTAGCGTTGAATGAGCAGTTCTTC. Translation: CASSPGLALNEQFF.

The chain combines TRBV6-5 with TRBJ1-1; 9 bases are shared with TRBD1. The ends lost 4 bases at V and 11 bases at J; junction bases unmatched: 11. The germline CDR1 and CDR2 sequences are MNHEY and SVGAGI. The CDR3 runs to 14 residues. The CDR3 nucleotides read TGTGCCAGCAGTTGGGGACAGGGCTGGCGAGGGGCTTTCTTT. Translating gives CASSWGQGWRGAFF.

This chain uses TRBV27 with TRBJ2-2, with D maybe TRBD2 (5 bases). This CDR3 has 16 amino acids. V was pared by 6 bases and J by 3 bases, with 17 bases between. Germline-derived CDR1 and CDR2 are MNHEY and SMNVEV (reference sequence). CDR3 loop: CASSKTADADTGELFF. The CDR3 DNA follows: TGTGCCAGCAGCAAAACAGCGGACGCCGACACCGGGGAGCTGTTTTTT.

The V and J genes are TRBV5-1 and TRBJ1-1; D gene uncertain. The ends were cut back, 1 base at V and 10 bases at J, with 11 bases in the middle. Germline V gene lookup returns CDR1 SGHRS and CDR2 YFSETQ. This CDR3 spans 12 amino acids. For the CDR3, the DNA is TGCGCCAGCAGCTTGAAGCCAGAGCGAGCTTTCTTT. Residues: CASSLKPERAFF.

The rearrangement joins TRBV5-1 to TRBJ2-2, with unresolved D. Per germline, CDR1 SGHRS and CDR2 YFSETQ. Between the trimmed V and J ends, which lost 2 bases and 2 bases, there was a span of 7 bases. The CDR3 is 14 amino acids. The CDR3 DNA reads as TGCGCCAGCAGCTTTCTCCACAACACCGGGGAGCTGTTTTTT. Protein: CASSFLHNTGELFF.

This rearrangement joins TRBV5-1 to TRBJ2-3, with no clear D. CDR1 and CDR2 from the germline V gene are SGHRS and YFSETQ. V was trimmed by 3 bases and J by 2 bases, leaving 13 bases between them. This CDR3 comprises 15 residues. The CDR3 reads CASSSTTQSTDTQYF. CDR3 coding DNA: TGCGCCAGCAGCTCGACAACACAGTCCACAGATACGCAGTATTTT.

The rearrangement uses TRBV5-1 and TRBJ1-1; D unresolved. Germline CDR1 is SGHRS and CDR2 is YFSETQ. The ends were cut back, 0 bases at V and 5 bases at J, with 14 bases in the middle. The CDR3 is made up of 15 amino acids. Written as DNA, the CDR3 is TGCGCCAGCAGCTTGGGGGGAGACCGCTATACTGAAGCTTTCTTT. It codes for CASSLGGDRYTEAFF.

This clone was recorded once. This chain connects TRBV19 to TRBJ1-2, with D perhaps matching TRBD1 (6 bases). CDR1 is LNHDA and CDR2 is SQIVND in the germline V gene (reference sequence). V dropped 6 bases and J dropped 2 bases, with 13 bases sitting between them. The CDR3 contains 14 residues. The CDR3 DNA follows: TGTGCCAGTAGGCTCGGACAGACAAACTATGGCTACACCTTC. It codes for CASRLGQTNYGYTF.

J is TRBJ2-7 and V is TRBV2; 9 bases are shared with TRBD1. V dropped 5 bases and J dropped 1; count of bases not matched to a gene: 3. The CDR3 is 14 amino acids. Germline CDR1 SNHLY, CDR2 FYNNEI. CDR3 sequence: CASSIDRGSYEQYF. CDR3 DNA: TGTGCCAGCAGTATCGACAGGGGGTCCTACGAGCAGTACTTC.

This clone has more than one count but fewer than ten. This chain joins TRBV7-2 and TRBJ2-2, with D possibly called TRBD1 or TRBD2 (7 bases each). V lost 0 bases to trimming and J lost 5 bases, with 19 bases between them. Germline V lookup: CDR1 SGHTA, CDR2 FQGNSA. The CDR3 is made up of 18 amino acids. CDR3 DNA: TGTGCCAGCAGCTTAGCGCCGGCCAGGGGGGGCCTAACCGGGGAGCTGTTTTTT. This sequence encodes CASSLAPARGGLTGELFF.

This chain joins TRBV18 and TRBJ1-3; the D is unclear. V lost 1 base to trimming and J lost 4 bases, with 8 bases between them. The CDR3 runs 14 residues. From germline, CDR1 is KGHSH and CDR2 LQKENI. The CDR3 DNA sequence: TGTGCCAGCTCACCACAGGGTGCGGGAAACACCATATATTTT. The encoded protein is CASSPQGAGNTIYF.

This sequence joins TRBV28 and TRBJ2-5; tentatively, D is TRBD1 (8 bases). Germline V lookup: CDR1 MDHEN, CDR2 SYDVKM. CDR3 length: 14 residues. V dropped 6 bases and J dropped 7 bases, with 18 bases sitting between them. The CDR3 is CASSLTGGVGTQYF. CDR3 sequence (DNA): TGTGCCAGCAGCCTAACAGGGGGGGTAGGGACCCAGTACTTC.

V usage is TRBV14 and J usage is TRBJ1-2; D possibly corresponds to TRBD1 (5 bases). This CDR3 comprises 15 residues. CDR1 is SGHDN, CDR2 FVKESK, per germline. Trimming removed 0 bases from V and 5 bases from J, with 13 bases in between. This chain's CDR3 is CASSQDLGATYGYTF. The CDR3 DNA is TGTGCCAGCAGCCAAGACTTAGGGGCTACTTATGGCTACACCTTC.

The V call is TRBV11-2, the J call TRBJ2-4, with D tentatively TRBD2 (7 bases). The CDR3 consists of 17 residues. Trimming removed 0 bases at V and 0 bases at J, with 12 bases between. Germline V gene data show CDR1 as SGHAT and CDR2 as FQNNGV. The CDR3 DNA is TGTGCCAGCAGCTTAGATGGCGGGGGCCTAGCCAAAAACATTCAGTACTTC. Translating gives CASSLDGGGLAKNIQYF. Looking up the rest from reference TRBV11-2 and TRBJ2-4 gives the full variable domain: EAGVAQSPRYKIIEKRQSVAFWCNPISGHATLYWYQQILGQGPKLLIQFQNNGVVDDSQLPKDRFSAERLKGVDSTLKIQPAKLEDSAVYLCASSLDGGGLAKNIQYFGAGTRLSVL.

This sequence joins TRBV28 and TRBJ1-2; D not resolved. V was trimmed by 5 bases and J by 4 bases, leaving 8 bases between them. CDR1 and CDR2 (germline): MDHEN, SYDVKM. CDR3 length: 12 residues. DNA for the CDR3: TGTGCCAGCAGTGTGATCCCCTATGGCTACACCTTC. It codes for CASSVIPYGYTF.

The CDR3 DNA is TGTGCCTGGAGTACAGGTCGCGCCTACGAGCAGTACTTC. Its translation is CAWSTGRAYEQYF. J is TRBJ2-7 and V is TRBV30; maybe TRBD1 (5 bases). The CDR3 runs 13 residues. In germline, CDR1 is GTSNPN, CDR2 SVGIG (reference sequence). V lost 2 bases to trimming and J lost 2 bases, with 10 bases between them.

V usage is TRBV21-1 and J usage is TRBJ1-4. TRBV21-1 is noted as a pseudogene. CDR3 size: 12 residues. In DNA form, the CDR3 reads TGTGCCAGCAGCCGGCCTTTTGAAAAACTGTTTTTT. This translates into CASSRPFEKLFF.

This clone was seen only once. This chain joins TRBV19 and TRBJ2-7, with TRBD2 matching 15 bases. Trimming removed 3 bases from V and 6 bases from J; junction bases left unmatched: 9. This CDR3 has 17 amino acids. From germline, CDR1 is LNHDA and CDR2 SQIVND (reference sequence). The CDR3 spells CASSMGLAGGSLREQYF. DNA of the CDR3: TGTGCCAGTAGTATGGGACTAGCGGGAGGCTCCCTACGCGAGCAGTACTTC.

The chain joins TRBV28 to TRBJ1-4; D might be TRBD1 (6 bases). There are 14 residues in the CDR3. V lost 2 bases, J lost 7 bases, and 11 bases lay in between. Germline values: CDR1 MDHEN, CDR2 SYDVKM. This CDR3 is CASSLRQGLEKLFF. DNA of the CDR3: TGTGCCAGCAGTTTAAGGCAGGGGCTTGAAAAACTGTTTTTT.

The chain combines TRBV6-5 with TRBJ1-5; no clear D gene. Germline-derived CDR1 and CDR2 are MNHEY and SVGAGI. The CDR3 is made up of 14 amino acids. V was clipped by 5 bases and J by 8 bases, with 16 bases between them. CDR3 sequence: CASSEALRTEPQHF. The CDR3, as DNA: TGTGCCAGCAGTGAGGCCCTCCGTACAGAGCCCCAGCATTTT.

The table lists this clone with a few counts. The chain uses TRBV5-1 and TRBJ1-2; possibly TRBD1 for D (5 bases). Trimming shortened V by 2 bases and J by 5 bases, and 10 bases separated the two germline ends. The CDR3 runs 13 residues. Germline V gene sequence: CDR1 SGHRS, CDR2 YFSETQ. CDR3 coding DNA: TGCGCCAGCAGCTTACAGGAGCAATATGGCTACACCTTC. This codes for CASSLQEQYGYTF. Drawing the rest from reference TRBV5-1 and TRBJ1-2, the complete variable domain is KAGVTQTPRYLIKTRGQQVTLSCSPISGHRSVSWYQQTPGQGLQFLFEYFSETQRNKGNFPGRFSGRQFSNSRSEMNVSTLELGDSALYLCASSLQEQYGYTFGSGTRLTVV.

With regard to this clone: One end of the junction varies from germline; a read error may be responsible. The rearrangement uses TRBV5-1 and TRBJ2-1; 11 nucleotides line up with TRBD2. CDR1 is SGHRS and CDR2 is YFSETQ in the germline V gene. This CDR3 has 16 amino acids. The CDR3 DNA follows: TGCGCCAGCAGCTTTATTAGCGGGGGGGCGTACAATGGGCAGTTCTTC. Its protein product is CASSFISGGAYNGQFF.